This T cell receptor (beta chain) was observed in a study of cytomegalovirus exposure and HLA in healthy donors. Study-wide findings and caveats: The majority of TCR sequences were rare, yet some public TCRs appeared in many donors.

Healthy bone marrow donors formed the donor group. The J segment lost 7 bases and the V segment lost 4 bases, leaving 11 bases of the junction unmatched. The CDR3 covers 15 residues. Per the germline V gene, CDR1 is MNHEY and CDR2 is SVGAGI. Use of 60 Vbeta and 13 Jbeta primers characterized the PCR. Sequenced by immunoSEQ multiplex PCR; TCRdb stores in-frame clones only, minus some. The profile covers 100,000 to 150,000 clones, with approximately 80% appearing a single time and about 0.63% taken by the ten largest. This clone was found a few times. Its antigen is unknown. What was sequenced was PBMCs. The J gene is TRBJ2-5, the V gene TRBV6-5, with TRBD1 identical over 8 bases. The TCR originated in a man between 18 and 29 years old in good health and CMV-seronegative. CDR3 residues: CASSSITTGGRTQYF. The CDR3 DNA reads as TGTGCCAGCAGTTCCATTACAACAGGGGGGAGGACCCAGTACTTC.